A selection of T cell receptor beta chains follows, all from one sample in a study of T cell repertoires in ileal Crohn's disease. TCRdb keeps only in-frame clones here, not all; method: immunoSEQ multiplex PCR. Of thousands of clones in the sample, 70% to 80% were seen once. Sequenced input: ileal tissue. All receptors derive from an adult with Crohn's disease. The CDR3 runs from the conserved cysteine through the conserved F or W. D genes are given only for firm matches. Not every row has a clone size; where given, it reads once, few, many or a size class.

V: TRBV10-3; J: TRBJ1-2; size: few; length: 12; D: .; DNA: TGTGCCATCAGCTCAGCCGTCTATGGCTACACCTTC; CDR3: CAISSAVYGYTF
V: TRBV28; J: TRBJ2-1; size: .; length: 14; D: .; DNA: TGTGCCAGCACAGCGGGTAGCTCCTACAATGAGCAGTTCTTC; CDR3: CASTAGSSYNEQFF
V: TRBV9; J: TRBJ1-1; size: .; length: 16; D: .; DNA: TGTGCCAGCACCAGACTCCTAAGGGCGGACAACACTGAAGCTTTCTTT; CDR3: CASTRLLRADNTEAFF
V: TRBV5-1; J: TRBJ2-7; size: .; length: 14; D: .; DNA: TGCGCCAGCAGCTTGGGGGGGAGCTCCTACGAGCAGTACTTC; CDR3: CASSLGGSSYEQYF
V: TRBV6-6; J: TRBJ2-3; size: .; length: 16; D: TRBD2; DNA: TGTGCCAGCAGCCTGACTAGCGGGGTCAGCACAGATACGCAGTATTTT; CDR3: CASSLTSGVSTDTQYF
V: TRBV11-2; J: TRBJ1-2; size: few; length: 15; D: TRBD1; DNA: TGTGCCAGCAGCCCTCCGGGACAGCGTACCTATGGCTACACCTTC; CDR3: CASSPPGQRTYGYTF
V: TRBV5-1; J: TRBJ1-3; size: .; length: 15; D: TRBD1; DNA: TGCGCCAGCAGCCCGGGACAGAGCTCTGGAAACACCATATATTTT; CDR3: CASSPGQSSGNTIYF
V: TRBV5-4; J: TRBJ2-1; size: .; length: 13; D: .; DNA: TGTGCCAGCAGCTACCCGACCCTGGGTGAGCAGTTCTTC; CDR3: CASSYPTLGEQFF
V: TRBV7-8; J: TRBJ1-5; size: .; length: 16; D: TRBD1; DNA: TGTGCCAGCAGTCCGGGACAGATAGATTCTAATCAGCCCCAGCATTTT; CDR3: CASSPGQIDSNQPQHF
V: TRBV11-2; J: TRBJ2-5; size: .; length: 11; D: .; DNA: TGTGCCAGCAGCTTAAGGGAGACCCAGTACTTC; CDR3: CASSLRETQYF
V: TRBV7-2; J: TRBJ1-1; size: .; length: 13; D: .; DNA: TGTGCCAGCAGCTTAGAGGGGAACACTGAAGCTTTCTTT; CDR3: CASSLEGNTEAFF
V: TRBV27; J: TRBJ2-3; size: few; length: 16; D: TRBD1; DNA: TGTGCCAGCAGTCACCTCGGGACAGCAAGCACAGATACGCAGTATTTT; CDR3: CASSHLGTASTDTQYF
V: TRBV19; J: TRBJ2-7; size: .; length: 16; D: TRBD2; DNA: TGTGCCAGTAGTCCCTGGACTAGCGGGAGCCCCTACGAGCAGTACTTC; CDR3: CASSPWTSGSPYEQYF
V: TRBV14; J: TRBJ2-2; size: .; length: 13; D: .; DNA: TGTGCCAGCAGCCAACAGAACACCGGGGAGCTGTTTTTT; CDR3: CASSQQNTGELFF
V: TRBV7-9; J: TRBJ2-1; size: once; length: 14; D: .; DNA: TGTGCCAGCAGCTTAGCGGGCGGGGACATGATGCAGTTCTTC; CDR3: CASSLAGGDMMQFF
V: TRBV11-3; J: TRBJ2-1; size: .; length: 15; D: .; DNA: TGTGCCAGCAGCTTAGCGGGACCTCGGGCCAATGAGCAGTTCTTC; CDR3: CASSLAGPRANEQFF
V: TRBV5-1; J: TRBJ2-1; size: .; length: 15; D: TRBD2; DNA: TGCGCCAGCAGCTTGAGACTAGCGGGGGGCAATGAGCAGTTCTTC; CDR3: CASSLRLAGGNEQFF
V: TRBV6-1; J: TRBJ2-2; size: .; length: 14; D: TRBD2; DNA: TGTGCCAGCAGCCCTGGGGGGGGCACCGGGGAGCTGTTTTTT; CDR3: CASSPGGGTGELFF
V: TRBV2; J: TRBJ2-7; size: .; length: 14; D: .; DNA: TGTGCCAGCAGTGAAGATCCGGCCGCCTACGAGCAGTACTTC; CDR3: CASSEDPAAYEQYF
V: TRBV7-9; J: TRBJ1-2; size: .; length: 13; D: .; DNA: TGTGCCAGCAGCTCCACAGGGCCCTATGGCTACACCTTC; CDR3: CASSSTGPYGYTF
V: TRBV14; J: TRBJ2-7; size: .; length: 16; D: .; DNA: TGTGCCAGCAGCCAAGAGGTCAGGGATCCCCCCTACGAGCAGTACTTC; CDR3: CASSQEVRDPPYEQYF
V: TRBV18; J: TRBJ2-1; size: .; length: 16; D: TRBD2; DNA: TGTGCCAGCTCACCACCGACTAGCAGACTCTACAATGAGCAGTTCTTC; CDR3: CASSPPTSRLYNEQFF
V: TRBV14; J: TRBJ1-1; size: .; length: 14; D: .; DNA: TGTGCCAGCAGCCAACTGGGGCGCGCCACTGAAGCTTTCTTT; CDR3: CASSQLGRATEAFF
V: TRBV14; J: TRBJ2-7; size: .; length: 15; D: TRBD1; DNA: TGTGCCAGCAGCCAACTACAGGGGCCCTCCTACGAGCAGTACTTC; CDR3: CASSQLQGPSYEQYF
V: TRBV19; J: TRBJ2-7; size: .; length: 14; D: .; DNA: TGTGCCAGTAGTATGGGGCTACATGGGGGCGAGCAGTACTTC; CDR3: CASSMGLHGGEQYF
V: TRBV5-6; J: TRBJ2-7; size: large; length: 14; D: .; DNA: TGTGCCAGCAGCCCGGGACAAAGCTTCTACGAGCAGTACTTC; CDR3: CASSPGQSFYEQYF
V: TRBV5-1; J: TRBJ2-1; size: .; length: 15; D: TRBD2; DNA: TGCGCCAGCAGCCTGACGACTAGCGGGATGAATGAGCAGTTCTTC; CDR3: CASSLTTSGMNEQFF
V: TRBV6-1; J: TRBJ1-3; size: .; length: 16; D: .; DNA: TGTGCCAGCAGTGAAGCGAGACAGGCCGTAACGGGCACCATATATTTT; CDR3: CASSEARQAVTGTIYF
V: TRBV4-1; J: TRBJ2-1; size: .; length: 21; D: TRBD1; DNA: TGCGCCAGCAGCCAAGACCCTCTGGGGACAGTACTTTATCCCTCCTACAATGAGCAGTTCTTC; CDR3: CASSQDPLGTVLYPSYNEQFF
V: TRBV19; J: TRBJ2-1; size: few; length: 19; D: TRBD2; DNA: TGTGCCAGTAGTTCGAGGACTAGCGGCGGGGCGGGATCCTACAATGAGCAGTTCTTC; CDR3: CASSSRTSGGAGSYNEQFF
V: TRBV12-2; J: TRBJ1-1; size: .; length: 16; D: .; DNA: TGTGCAAGTCCCCCGGAGGGGTTTCGACCGAACACTGAAGCTTTCTTT; CDR3: CASPPEGFRPNTEAFF
V: TRBV6-1; J: TRBJ1-1; size: .; length: 16; D: .; DNA: TGTGCCAGCAGTGACTATTTAGACAGTTGGCCGCTCGAAGCTTTCTTT; CDR3: CASSDYLDSWPLEAFF
V: TRBV7-8; J: TRBJ2-7; size: .; length: 14; D: .; DNA: TGTGCCAGCAGCCCAGGAGAATACTCCTACGAGCAGTACTTC; CDR3: CASSPGEYSYEQYF
V: TRBV9; J: TRBJ2-1; size: few; length: 14; D: .; DNA: TGTGCCAGCAGCGTCGATGACATATGGAATGAGCAGTTCTTC; CDR3: CASSVDDIWNEQFF
V: TRBV2; J: TRBJ1-1; size: .; length: 19; D: .; DNA: TGTGCCAGCATCCTTAATCGCCGGGACGGCTTGGCGGTCGGAACTGAAGCTTTCTTT; CDR3: CASILNRRDGLAVGTEAFF
V: TRBV6-1; J: TRBJ2-1; size: few; length: 15; D: TRBD2; DNA: TGTGCCAGCAGTGAAGCGGCTAGCGGGAGGGATGAGCAGTTCTTC; CDR3: CASSEAASGRDEQFF
V: TRBV12-5; J: TRBJ2-1; size: .; length: 16; D: TRBD2; DNA: TGTGCTAGTGCCTATGCCGTGACTAGCGGATACAATGAGCAGTTCTTC; CDR3: CASAYAVTSGYNEQFF
V: TRBV4-3; J: TRBJ2-2; size: .; length: 16; D: .; DNA: TGCGCCAGCAGCCATGCGTGGGGAGCGAACACCGGGGAGCTGTTTTTT; CDR3: CASSHAWGANTGELFF
V: TRBV19; J: TRBJ2-6; size: once; length: 14; D: .; DNA: TGTGCCAGTAGGTGGGGTTCTGGGGCCAACGTCCTGACTTTC; CDR3: CASRWGSGANVLTF
V: TRBV7-9; J: TRBJ2-7; size: .; length: 15; D: .; DNA: TGTGCCAGCAGCATGGCGAAGGATGTGCGCTACGAGCAGTACTTC; CDR3: CASSMAKDVRYEQYF
V: TRBV7-7; J: TRBJ2-1; size: .; length: 15; D: TRBD2; DNA: TGTGCCAGCAGCTTATCCGGGACTAGCGGGGCTGAGCAGTTCTTC; CDR3: CASSLSGTSGAEQFF
V: TRBV4-3; J: TRBJ1-2; size: .; length: 13; D: .; DNA: TGCGCCAGCAGCCAAGGAAACGTTTATGGCTACACCTTC; CDR3: CASSQGNVYGYTF
V: TRBV9; J: TRBJ2-3; size: once; length: 15; D: TRBD2; DNA: TGTGCCAGCAGTACTAGCGGGTTTAGGGCAGATACGCAGTATTTT; CDR3: CASSTSGFRADTQYF
V: TRBV4-1; J: TRBJ2-1; size: few; length: 17; D: TRBD2; DNA: TGCGCCAGCAGCCATCCCCCGCAGACTAGCGGGAGGAATGAGCAGTTCTTC; CDR3: CASSHPPQTSGRNEQFF
V: TRBV9; J: TRBJ2-7; size: .; length: 14; D: TRBD2; DNA: TGTGCCAGCAGCCCAGGGAGGGGAGCCTACGAGCAGTACTTC; CDR3: CASSPGRGAYEQYF
V: TRBV18; J: TRBJ2-5; size: .; length: 13; D: TRBD2; DNA: TGTGCCAGCTCACCGGGGACTAAAGAGACCCAGTACTTC; CDR3: CASSPGTKETQYF
V: TRBV7-2; J: TRBJ2-5; size: .; length: 15; D: .; DNA: TGTGCCAGCAGCTTAGGCGGCGGGCCCCAAGAGACCCAGTACTTC; CDR3: CASSLGGGPQETQYF
V: TRBV9; J: TRBJ1-2; size: .; length: 12; D: .; DNA: TGTGCCAGCAGCCCCGGGTCCTATGGCTACACCTTC; CDR3: CASSPGSYGYTF
V: TRBV7-2; J: TRBJ2-7; size: .; length: 12; D: TRBD1; DNA: TGTGCCAGCAGCACCGACAGGGTCGAGCAGTACTTC; CDR3: CASSTDRVEQYF
V: TRBV28; J: TRBJ1-5; size: .; length: 17; D: .; DNA: TGTGCCAGCAGTACCCGATTCGTGAGAGAAAGCAATCAGCCCCAGCATTTT; CDR3: CASSTRFVRESNQPQHF
V: TRBV14; J: TRBJ2-3; size: .; length: 15; D: .; DNA: TGTGCCAGCAGCCGGGCAGCACTTAACACAGATACGCAGTATTTT; CDR3: CASSRAALNTDTQYF
V: TRBV6-5; J: TRBJ1-2; size: .; length: 13; D: .; DNA: TGTGCCAGCAGTTACGGGGAGGGGGATGGCTACACCTTC; CDR3: CASSYGEGDGYTF